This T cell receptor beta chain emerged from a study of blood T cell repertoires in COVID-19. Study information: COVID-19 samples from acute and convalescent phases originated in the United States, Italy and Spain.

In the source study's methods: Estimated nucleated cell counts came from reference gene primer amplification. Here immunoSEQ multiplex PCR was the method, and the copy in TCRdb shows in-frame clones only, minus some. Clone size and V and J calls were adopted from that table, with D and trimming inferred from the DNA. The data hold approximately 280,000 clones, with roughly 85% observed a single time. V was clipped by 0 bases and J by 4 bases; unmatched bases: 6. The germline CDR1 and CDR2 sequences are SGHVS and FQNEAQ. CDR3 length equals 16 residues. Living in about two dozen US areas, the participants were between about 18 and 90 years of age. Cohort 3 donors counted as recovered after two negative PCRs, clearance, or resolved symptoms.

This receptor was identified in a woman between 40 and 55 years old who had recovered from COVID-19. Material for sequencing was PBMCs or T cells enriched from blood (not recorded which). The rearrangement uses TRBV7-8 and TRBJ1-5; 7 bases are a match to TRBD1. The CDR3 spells CASSLATWDRNQPQHF. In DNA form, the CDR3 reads TGTGCCAGCAGCTTAGCCACCTGGGACAGAAATCAGCCCCAGCATTTT. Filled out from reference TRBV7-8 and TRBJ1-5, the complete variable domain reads GAGVSQSPRYKVAKRGQDVALRCDPISGHVSLFWYQQALGQGPEFLTYFQNEAQLDKSGLPSDRFFAERPEGSVSTLKIQRTQQEDSAVYLCASSLATWDRNQPQHFGDGTRLSIL.